This T cell receptor (beta chain) is from a study of blood T cells in healthy people across ages. Then a second PCR, running roughly 7 to 11 cycles, was carried out with a sample-barcoded 5' primer and a J-beta primer mix. The template-switch adaptor, which had 12 random nucleotides, put a tag on each cDNA molecule. Using its own MiXCR run on the 5' RACE reads, TCRdb lists one record per CDR3 protein. The sample consists of over 1,500,000 distinct CDR3 sequences, roughly 52% of them appearing once. The V gene's germline CDR1 is LGHDT and CDR2 YNNKEL (reference sequence). The V gene lost 4 bases and the J gene lost 8 bases, with 11 bases spanning the gap. There are 12 residues in the CDR3.

The genes are TRBV3-1 and TRBJ1-1; D may be TRBD1 (5 bases). The sequence derives from a woman in her forties in good health. The sample taken for sequencing was blood. CDR3 loop: CASSPGASEAFF. CDR3 DNA sequence: TGTGCCAGCAGCCCTGGGGCCAGCGAAGCTTTCTTT.